The TCR beta chain under discussion was sequenced for a study of early stage breast cancer tumors. Findings and caveats of the study: Tumor and normal breast were distinguished via blood comparison in about 90% of the 16 patients. Commonly generated sequences made up most enriched TCRB sequences shared between patients.

With regard to this clone: Its target is unknown.

The CDR3 is 15 amino acids. Germline V gene data show CDR1 as SGHVS and CDR2 as FQNEAQ. V lost 5 bases, J lost 2 bases, and 6 bases stayed unmatched. TCRdb's table, derived via immunoSEQ multiplex PCR, lists solely in-frame clones and lacks some. The sample lists more than 65,000 clones; around 80% were seen once. Sequenced: blood. This chain connects TRBV7-8 to TRBJ1-1, with 9 bases fitting TRBD1. This TCR came from a person in their 40s with breast cancer. The CDR3: CASSPAQGANTEAFF. For the CDR3, the DNA is TGTGCCAGCAGCCCGGCACAGGGGGCCAACACTGAAGCTTTCTTT.